This TCR beta chain appears in the sequencing data of a study of breast tumors, draining lymph nodes, adjacent tissues listed by TCRdb under 2016. General notes on the study: Breast cancer patients provided tumor, adjacent nontumor tissue and axillary lymph nodes, and the study compared the TCR beta repertoires across these three sources. In human breast cancer, the study set out to assess how tumor, surrounding tissue and draining lymph node repertoires relate to one another and whether T cells might be exchanged between them.

Worth noting for this clonotype: What antigen it recognizes has not been identified. This clone may be a read error of a much larger clone one base away.

The lymph node samples were taken from the axillary draining lymph nodes of breast cancer patients. Overall study results and their limits: The data were considered consistent with most tumor T cells being derived from the lymph node and subsequently expanding within tumor tissue. Tumors showed preferential V and J gene usage, and their T-cell repertoire diversity fell below that of lymph nodes yet above that of nontumor tissue. Tumor and nontumor tissue repertoires were found to be significantly more similar in luminal-like than in basal-like breast cancer. The conclusion that tumor T cells originate in lymph nodes was presented as consistent with a hypothesis rather than as directly demonstrated.

The listed sequencing device is Illumina HiSeq 2000. TCR beta chain libraries were generated through multiplex PCR amplification. High-throughput sequencing was used to analyze the amplified TCR beta chain products. The public reads were run again by TCRdb, first through fastp at Q25 and then through MiXCR, and only productive beta chains were kept. Rows with a matching CDR3 protein are joined into one entry that keeps the most common DNA and genes. Counted in this sample were 250,000 or so distinct CDR3 sequences; 30% of them appeared once. 1.1% of the sample goes to the ten largest clones. In the germline V gene, CDR1 corresponds to SGDLS and CDR2 to YYNGEE. Spanning cysteine to phenylalanine, the CDR3 consists of 15 amino acids. Only the CDR3 portion is preserved as DNA: 45 bases, with reading frame beginning at the first base.

This sequence was found in a female donor with breast cancer. Some clones in this sample may be carry-over from other donors' samples. This chain joins TRBV9 to TRBJ2-2; D gene: possibly TRBD2, on 6 matching bases. What was sequenced was axillary lymph node tissue. The sequenced DNA is TGTGCCAGCAGCCCCAGACTAGGGAACACCGGGGAGCCGTTTTTT. Its coded protein is CASSPRLGNTGEPFF.